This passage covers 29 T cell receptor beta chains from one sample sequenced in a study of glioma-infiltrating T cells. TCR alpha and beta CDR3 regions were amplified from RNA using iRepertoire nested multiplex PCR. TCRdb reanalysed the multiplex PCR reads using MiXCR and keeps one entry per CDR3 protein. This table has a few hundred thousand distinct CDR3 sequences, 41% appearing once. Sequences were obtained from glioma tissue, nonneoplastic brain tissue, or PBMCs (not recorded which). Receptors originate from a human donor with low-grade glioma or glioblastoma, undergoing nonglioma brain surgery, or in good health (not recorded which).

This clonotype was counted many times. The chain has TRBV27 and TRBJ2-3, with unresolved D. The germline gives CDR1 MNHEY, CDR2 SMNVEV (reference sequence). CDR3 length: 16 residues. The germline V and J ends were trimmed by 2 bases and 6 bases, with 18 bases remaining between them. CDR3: CASSLLSFSSPDTQYF. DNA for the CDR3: TGTGCCAGCAGTTTACTTAGCTTTAGTTCCCCGGATACGCAGTATTTT.

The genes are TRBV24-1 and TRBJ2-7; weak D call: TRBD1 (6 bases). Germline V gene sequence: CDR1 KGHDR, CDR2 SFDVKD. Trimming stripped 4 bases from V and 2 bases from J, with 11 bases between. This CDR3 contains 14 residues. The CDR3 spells CATSESDRTYEQYF. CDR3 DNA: TGTGCCACCAGTGAGTCAGACAGGACCTACGAGCAGTACTTC.

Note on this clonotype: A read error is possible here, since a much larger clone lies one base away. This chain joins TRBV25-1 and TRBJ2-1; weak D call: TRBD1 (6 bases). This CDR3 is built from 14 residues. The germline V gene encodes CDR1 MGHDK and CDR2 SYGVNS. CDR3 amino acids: CARSPQGFYNEQFF. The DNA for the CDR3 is TGTGCCCGCAGTCCACAGGGTTTCTACAATGAGCAGTTCTTC.

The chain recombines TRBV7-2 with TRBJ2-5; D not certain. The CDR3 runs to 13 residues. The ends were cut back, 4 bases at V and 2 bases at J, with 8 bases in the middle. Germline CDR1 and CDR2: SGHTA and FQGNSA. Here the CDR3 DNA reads TGTGCCAGCAGCTCGACACGTCAAGAGACCCAGTACTTC. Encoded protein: CASSSTRQETQYF.

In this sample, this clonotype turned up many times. The CDR3 is CASSYGLAGGYNEQFF. For the CDR3, the DNA is TGTGCCAGCAGCTACGGACTAGCGGGAGGTTACAATGAGCAGTTCTTC. The chain has TRBV6-1 and TRBJ2-1, with 14 bases aligning to TRBD2. The CDR3 totals 16 residues. With V trimmed by 6 bases and J by 4 bases, 5 bases remained unmatched. CDR1 and CDR2 (germline): MNHNS, SASEGT.

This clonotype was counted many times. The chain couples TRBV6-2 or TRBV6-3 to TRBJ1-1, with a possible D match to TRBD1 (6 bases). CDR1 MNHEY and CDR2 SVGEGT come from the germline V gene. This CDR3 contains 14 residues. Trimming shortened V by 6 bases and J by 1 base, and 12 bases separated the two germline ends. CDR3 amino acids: CASRGGQRNTEAFF. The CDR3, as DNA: TGTGCCAGCAGGGGCGGACAGAGGAACACTGAAGCTTTCTTT.

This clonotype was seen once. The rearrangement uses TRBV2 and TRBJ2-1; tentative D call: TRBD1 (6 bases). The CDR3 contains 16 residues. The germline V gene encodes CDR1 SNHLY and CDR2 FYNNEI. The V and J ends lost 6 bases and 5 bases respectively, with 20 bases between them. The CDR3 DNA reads TGTGCCAGCAGACGATTAGGGGGAGCCCCCCACAATGAGCAGTTCTTC. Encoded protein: CASRRLGGAPHNEQFF.

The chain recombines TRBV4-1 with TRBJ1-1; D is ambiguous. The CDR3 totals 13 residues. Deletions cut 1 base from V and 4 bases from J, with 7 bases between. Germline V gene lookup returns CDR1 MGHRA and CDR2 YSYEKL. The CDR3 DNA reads TGCGCCAGCAGCCAAGTGCTGAGCACTGAAGCTTTCTTT. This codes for CASSQVLSTEAFF.

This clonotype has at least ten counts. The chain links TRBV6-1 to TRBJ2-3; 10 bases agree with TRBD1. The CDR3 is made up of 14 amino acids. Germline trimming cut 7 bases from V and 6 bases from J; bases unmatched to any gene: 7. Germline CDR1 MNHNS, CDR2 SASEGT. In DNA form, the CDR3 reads TGTGCCAGCAACCGGGACAGGGGTACCGATACGCAGTATTTT. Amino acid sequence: CASNRDRGTDTQYF.

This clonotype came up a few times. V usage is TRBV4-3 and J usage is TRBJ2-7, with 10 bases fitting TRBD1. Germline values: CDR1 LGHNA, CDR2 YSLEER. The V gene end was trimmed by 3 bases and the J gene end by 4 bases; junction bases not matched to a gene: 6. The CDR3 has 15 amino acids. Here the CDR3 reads CASSQAGQGLYEQYF. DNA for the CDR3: TGCGCCAGCAGCCAGGCGGGACAGGGGCTTTACGAGCAGTACTTC.

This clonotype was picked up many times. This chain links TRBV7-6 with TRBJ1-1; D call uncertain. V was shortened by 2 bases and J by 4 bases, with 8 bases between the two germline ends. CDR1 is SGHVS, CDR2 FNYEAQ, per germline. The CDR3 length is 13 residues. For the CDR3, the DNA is TGTGCCAGCAGCTTAACCGGACGCACTGAAGCTTTCTTT. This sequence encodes CASSLTGRTEAFF. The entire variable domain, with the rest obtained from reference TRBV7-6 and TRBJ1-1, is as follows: GAGVSQSPRYKVTKRGQDVALRCDPISGHVSLYWYRQALGQGPEFLTYFNYEAQQDKSGLPNDRFSAERPEGSISTLTIQRTEQRDSAMYRCASSLTGRTEAFFGQGTRLTVV.

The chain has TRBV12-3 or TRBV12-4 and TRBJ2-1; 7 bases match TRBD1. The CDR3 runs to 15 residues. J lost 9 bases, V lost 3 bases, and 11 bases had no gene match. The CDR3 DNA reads TGTGCCAGCAGTTTCGAGACAGGGAGCGATGGTGAGCAGTTCTTC. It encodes CASSFETGSDGEQFF.

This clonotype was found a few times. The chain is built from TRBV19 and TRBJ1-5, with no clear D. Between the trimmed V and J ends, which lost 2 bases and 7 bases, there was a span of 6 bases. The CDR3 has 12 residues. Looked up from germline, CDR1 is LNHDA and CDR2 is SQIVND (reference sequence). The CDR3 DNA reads TGTGCCAGTAGTATAATAGGACAGCCCCAGCATTTT. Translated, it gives CASSIIGQPQHF.

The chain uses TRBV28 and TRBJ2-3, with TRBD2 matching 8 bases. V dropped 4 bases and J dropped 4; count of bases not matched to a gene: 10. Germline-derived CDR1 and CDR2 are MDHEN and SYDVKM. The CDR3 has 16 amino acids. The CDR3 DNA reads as TGTGCCAGCAGTTCGATTCGGGAGGGCCCGGCAGATACGCAGTATTTT. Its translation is CASSSIREGPADTQYF.

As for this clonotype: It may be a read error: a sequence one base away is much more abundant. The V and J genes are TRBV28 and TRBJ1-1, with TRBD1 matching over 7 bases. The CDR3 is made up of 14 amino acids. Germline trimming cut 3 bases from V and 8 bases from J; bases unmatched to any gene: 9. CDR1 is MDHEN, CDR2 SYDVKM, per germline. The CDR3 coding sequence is TGTGCCAGCAGTTTCGGGACAGCGACCCTGGAAGCTTTCTTT. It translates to CASSFGTATLEAFF.

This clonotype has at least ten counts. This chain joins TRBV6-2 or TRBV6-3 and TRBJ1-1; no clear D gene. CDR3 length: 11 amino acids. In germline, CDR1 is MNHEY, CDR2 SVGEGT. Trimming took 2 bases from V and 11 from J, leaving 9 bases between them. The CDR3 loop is CASSYGVVAFF. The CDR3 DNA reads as TGTGCCAGCAGTTACGGAGTGGTTGCTTTCTTT.

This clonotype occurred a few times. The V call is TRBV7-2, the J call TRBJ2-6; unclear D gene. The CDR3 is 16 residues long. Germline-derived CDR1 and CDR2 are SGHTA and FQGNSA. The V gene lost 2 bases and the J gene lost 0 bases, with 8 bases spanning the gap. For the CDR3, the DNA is TGTGCCAGCAGCTTACCCGGAATCTCTGGGGCCAACGTCCTGACTTTC. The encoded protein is CASSLPGISGANVLTF. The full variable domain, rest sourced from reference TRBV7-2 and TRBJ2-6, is GAGVSQSPSNKVTEKGKDVELRCDPISGHTALYWYRQSLGQGLEFLIYFQGNSAPDKSGLPSDRFSAERTGGSVSTLTIQRTQQEDSAVYLCASSLPGISGANVLTFGAGSRLTVL.

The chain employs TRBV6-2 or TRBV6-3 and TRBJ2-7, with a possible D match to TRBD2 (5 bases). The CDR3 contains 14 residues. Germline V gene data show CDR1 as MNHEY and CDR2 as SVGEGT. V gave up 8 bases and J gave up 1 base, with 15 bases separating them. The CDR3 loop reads CASAPDGESYEQYF. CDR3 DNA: TGTGCCAGCGCCCCGGACGGGGAGTCCTACGAGCAGTACTTC.

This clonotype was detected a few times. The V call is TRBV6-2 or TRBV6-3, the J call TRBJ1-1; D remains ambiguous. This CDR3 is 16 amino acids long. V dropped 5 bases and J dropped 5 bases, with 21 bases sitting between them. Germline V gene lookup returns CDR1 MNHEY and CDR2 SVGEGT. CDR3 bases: TGTGCCAGCAGTGACCTTTTCGTCGGTGCGGAGACTGAAGCTTTCTTT. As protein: CASSDLFVGAETEAFF.

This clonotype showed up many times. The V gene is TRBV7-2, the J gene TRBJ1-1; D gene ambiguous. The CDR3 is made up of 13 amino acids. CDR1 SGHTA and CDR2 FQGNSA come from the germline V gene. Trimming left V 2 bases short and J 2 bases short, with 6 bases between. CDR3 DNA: TGTGCCAGCAGCTTAATACACAACACTGAAGCTTTCTTT. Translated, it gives CASSLIHNTEAFF.

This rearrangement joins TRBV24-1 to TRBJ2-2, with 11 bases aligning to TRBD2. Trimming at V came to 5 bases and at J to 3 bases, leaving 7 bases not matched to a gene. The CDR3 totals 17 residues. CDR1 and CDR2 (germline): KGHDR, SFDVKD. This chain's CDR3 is CATSGTSGRQYTGELFF. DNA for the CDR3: TGTGCCACCAGTGGAACTAGCGGGAGACAGTACACCGGGGAGCTGTTTTTT.

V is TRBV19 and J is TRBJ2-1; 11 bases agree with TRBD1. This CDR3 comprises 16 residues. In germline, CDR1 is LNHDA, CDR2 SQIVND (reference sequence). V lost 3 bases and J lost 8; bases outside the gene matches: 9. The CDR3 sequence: CASSIKGTGGLYEQFF. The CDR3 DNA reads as TGTGCCAGTAGTATTAAGGGGACAGGGGGTTTGTATGAGCAGTTCTTC.

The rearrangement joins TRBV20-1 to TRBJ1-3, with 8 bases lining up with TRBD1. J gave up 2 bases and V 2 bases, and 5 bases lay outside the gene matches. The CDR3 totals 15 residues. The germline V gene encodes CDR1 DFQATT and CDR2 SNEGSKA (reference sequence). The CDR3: CSARPTGVPGNTIYF. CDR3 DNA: TGCAGTGCTAGACCGACAGGGGTACCTGGAAACACCATATATTTT.

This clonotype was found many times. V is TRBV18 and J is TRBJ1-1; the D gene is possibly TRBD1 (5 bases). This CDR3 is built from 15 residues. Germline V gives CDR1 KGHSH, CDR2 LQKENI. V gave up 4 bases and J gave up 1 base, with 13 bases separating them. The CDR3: CASSLGTASNTEAFF. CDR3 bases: TGTGCCAGCTCACTAGGGACCGCCTCGAACACTGAAGCTTTCTTT.

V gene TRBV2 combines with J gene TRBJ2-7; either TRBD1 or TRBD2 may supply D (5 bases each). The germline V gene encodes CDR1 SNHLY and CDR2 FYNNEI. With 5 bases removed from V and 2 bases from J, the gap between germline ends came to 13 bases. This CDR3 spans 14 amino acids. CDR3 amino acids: CASSRPGQAYEQYF. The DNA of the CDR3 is TGTGCCAGCAGTCGTCCGGGGCAGGCCTACGAGCAGTACTTC.

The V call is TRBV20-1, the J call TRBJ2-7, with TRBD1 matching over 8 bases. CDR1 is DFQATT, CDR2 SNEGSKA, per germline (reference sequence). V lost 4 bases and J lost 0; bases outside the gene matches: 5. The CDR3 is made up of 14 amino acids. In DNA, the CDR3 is TGCAGTGCTATGTGGACAGGGAGCTCCTACGAGCAGTACTTC. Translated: CSAMWTGSSYEQYF.

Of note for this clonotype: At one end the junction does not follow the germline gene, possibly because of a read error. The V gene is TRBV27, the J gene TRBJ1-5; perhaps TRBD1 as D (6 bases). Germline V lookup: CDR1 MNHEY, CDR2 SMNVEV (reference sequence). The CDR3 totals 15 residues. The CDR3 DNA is TGTGCCAGCAGTTTCGAACCGGGGGCTGGGGAGCCCCAGCGTTTT. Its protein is CASSFEPGAGEPQRF.

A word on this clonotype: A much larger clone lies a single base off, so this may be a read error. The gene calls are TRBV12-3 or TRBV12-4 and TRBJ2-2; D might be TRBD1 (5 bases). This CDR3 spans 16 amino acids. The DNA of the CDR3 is TGTGCCACCAACCAGGGCAGACTTACGAAGACCGGGGAGCTGTTTTTT. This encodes CATNQGRLTKTGELFF.

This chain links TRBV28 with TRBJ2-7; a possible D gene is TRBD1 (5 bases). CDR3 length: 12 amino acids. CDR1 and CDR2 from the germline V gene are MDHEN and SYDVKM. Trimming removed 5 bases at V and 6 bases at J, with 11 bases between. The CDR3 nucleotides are TGTGCCAGCAGTACAGGACAACGCGAGCAGTACTTC. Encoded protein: CASSTGQREQYF.